This T cell receptor beta chain was found in a study of blood T cell repertoires in COVID-19. The overall study: There were acute and convalescent COVID-19 samples, and they came from the United States, Italy and Spain.

As handled by the study authors: Amplification of reference gene primers provided the estimated nucleated cell counts. Using immunoSEQ multiplex PCR, the repertoire was profiled, and TCRdb retains in-frame clones only, with some absent. For V, J and clone size, that table is used; D and trimming come from the DNA. Found here are some 490,000 clones, approximately 86% of them singletons; the top ten hold more than 7.5%. Participants, about 18 to 100 years old, spanned under 30 US areas. Clinical history reported by participants formed the basis on which cohorts were assigned. V was shortened by 5 bases and J by 2 bases, with 10 bases between the two germline ends. This CDR3 spans 15 amino acids. Germline V gives CDR1 LNHDA, CDR2 SQIVND (reference sequence).

This clonotype was obtained from a woman aged 55-75 years who had recovered from COVID-19. Material: PBMCs or T cells enriched from blood (not recorded which). The chain carries TRBV19 and TRBJ2-6; no clear D. The DNA for the CDR3 is TGTGCCAGTAGTGGCCTAGGTGCTGGGGCCAACGTCCTGACTTTC. Amino acids: CASSGLGAGANVLTF.